The 28 T cell receptor beta chains below all came from one sample that was sequenced in a study of T cell repertoires in cytomegalovirus infection. Each CDR3 protein is one row after TCRdb ran MiXCR on the reads. The repertoire consists of about 900,000 distinct CDR3 sequences, with 31% occurring once and the leading ten covering roughly 13%. No cognate antigen is known for these TCRs. The source material was cultured CD8+ T cells from PBMCs, sampled from culture after CMV antigen stimulation. These receptors all come from a human donor in good health (CMV status not recorded). Some clones in this sample may be carry-over from other donors' samples.

The rearrangement joins TRBV2 to TRBJ1-1, with a tentative D call TRBD1 (5 bases). CDR1 SNHLY and CDR2 FYNNEI come from the germline V gene. The V end lost 8 bases, the J end lost 5 bases, and 12 bases lay between the germline ends. This CDR3 spans 12 amino acids. The CDR3 reads CASLTRGTEAFF. The CDR3 DNA follows: TGTGCCAGCCTGACCCGGGGGACTGAAGCTTTCTTT. The variable domain in full, with the rest retrieved from reference TRBV2 and TRBJ1-1, is EPEVTQTPSHQVTQMGQEVILRCVPISNHLYFYWYRQILGQKVEFLVSFYNNEISEKSEIFDDQFSVERPDGSNFTLKIRSTKLEDSAMYFCASLTRGTEAFFGQGTRLTVV.

This clonotype was recorded only once. The chain couples TRBV6-5 to TRBJ2-1, with a possible D match to TRBD2 (6 bases). V lost 0 bases and J 4 bases, leaving 13 bases between the germline ends. Per the germline V gene, CDR1 is MNHEY and CDR2 is SVGAGI. This CDR3 has 16 amino acids. The CDR3 protein is CASSYSGQGLYNEQFF. In DNA, the CDR3 is TGTGCCAGCAGTTACTCAGGGCAGGGACTGTACAATGAGCAGTTCTTC.

In this sample, this clonotype turned up many times. CDR3 DNA: TGTGCCAGCAGCTTAGCGAGGGACAGGGGACACACAGATACGCAGTATTTT. This sequence encodes CASSLARDRGHTDTQYF. The chain recombines TRBV7-9 with TRBJ2-3, with TRBD1 matching 10 bases. Losses at the gene ends were 0 bases for V and 2 bases for J; bases not matched to a gene: 5. The CDR3 is 17 amino acids. Germline-derived CDR1 and CDR2 are SEHNR and FQNEAQ (reference sequence).

The chain couples TRBV2 to TRBJ2-2, with 7 positions matching TRBD1. Germline CDR1 reads SNHLY; CDR2 reads FYNNEI. With V trimmed by 6 bases and J by 1 base, 11 bases remained unmatched. The CDR3 is 17 amino acids. The DNA for the CDR3 is TGTGCCAGCAGAGACCTTGGACAGGAACAGAACACCGGGGAGCTGTTTTTT. Encoded protein: CASRDLGQEQNTGELFF.

In its sample, this clonotype was seen a few times. This chain links TRBV20-1 with TRBJ2-1; 9 positions match TRBD1. This CDR3 has 17 residues. Germline V CDR1 and CDR2: DFQATT, SNEGSKA (reference sequence). Trimming at V came to 0 bases and at J to 3 bases, leaving 9 bases not matched to a gene. The CDR3 DNA follows: TGCAGTGCTAGAGATGGGGAAACAGGGGGCCTCTACAATGAGCAGTTCTTC. Its translation is CSARDGETGGLYNEQFF.

This rearrangement joins TRBV7-9 to TRBJ2-5; D is unresolved. The CDR3 has 14 amino acids. V was trimmed by 1 base and J by 0 bases, leaving 6 bases between them. CDR1 SEHNR and CDR2 FQNEAQ come from the germline V gene (reference sequence). The CDR3 DNA sequence: TGTGCCAGCAGCTTAGAACTCTACCAAGAGACCCAGTACTTC. The encoded protein is CASSLELYQETQYF. The entire variable domain, with the rest obtained from reference TRBV7-9 and TRBJ2-5, is as follows: DTGVSQNPRHKITKRGQNVTFRCDPISEHNRLYWYRQTLGQGPEFLTYFQNEAQLEKSRLLSDRFSAERPKGSFSTLEIQRTEQGDSAMYLCASSLELYQETQYFGPGTRLLVL.

This clonotype has ten or more counts. The chain employs TRBV7-6 and TRBJ1-4, with 9 bases lining up with TRBD1. CDR3 length: 14 amino acids. CDR1 and CDR2 (germline): SGHVS, FNYEAQ. J was trimmed by 8 bases and V by 5 bases; bases with no gene match: 6. CDR3 amino acids: CASSQDRGREKLFF. The CDR3 nucleotides are TGTGCCAGCAGCCAGGACAGGGGACGGGAAAAACTGTTTTTT.

CDR3 bases: TGTGCCAGCAGCCTGACAGGGGGTGAGAATCAGCCCCAGCATTTT. Encoded protein: CASSLTGGENQPQHF. The rearrangement uses TRBV7-2 and TRBJ1-5, with 9 bases that match TRBD1. The V and J ends lost 5 bases and 4 bases, in that order; junction bases with no gene match: 6. The CDR3 has 15 residues. Germline CDR1 and CDR2: SGHTA and FQGNSA.

This clonotype was seen at least ten times. The chain links TRBV7-3 to TRBJ2-3; 8 nucleotides line up with TRBD2. This CDR3 spans 15 amino acids. Germline CDR1 is SGHTA and CDR2 is FQGTGA. J was trimmed by 5 bases and V by 2 bases; bases with no gene match: 6. The CDR3 protein is CASSLDGGAGDTQYF. In nucleotides, the CDR3 is TGTGCCAGCAGCTTAGACGGGGGGGCTGGAGATACGCAGTATTTT.

This clonotype occurred a few times. The gene calls are TRBV7-8 and TRBJ2-1; perhaps TRBD1 as D (8 bases). Looked up from germline, CDR1 is SGHVS and CDR2 is FQNEAQ. This CDR3 contains 17 residues. The V end was cut by 3 bases, the J end by 7 bases, with 22 bases between. CDR3 loop: CASSFVLTGGALNEQFF. CDR3 bases: TGTGCCAGCAGCTTCGTCCTCACAGGGGGGGCCCTAAATGAGCAGTTCTTC.

This clonotype was seen repeatedly, ten times or more. CDR3 nucleotides: TGTGCCAGCAGTGTTCAGGGCTACAATGAGCAGTTCTTC. Amino acid sequence: CASSVQGYNEQFF. The gene calls are TRBV6-1 and TRBJ2-1, with a possible D match to TRBD1 (5 bases). Germline V gene sequence: CDR1 MNHNS, CDR2 SASEGT. The CDR3 has 13 amino acids. Trimming shortened V by 4 bases and J by 3 bases, and 7 bases separated the two germline ends.

This clonotype was observed a few times. The V and J genes are TRBV15 and TRBJ1-1; no definite D call. The CDR3 consists of 14 residues. In germline, CDR1 is LNHNV, CDR2 YYDKDF (reference sequence). V lost 5 bases and J 0 bases, leaving 10 bases between the germline ends. CDR3 sequence (DNA): TGTGCCACCAGCCCGGAGGCTTTGAACACTGAAGCTTTCTTT. This gives the protein CATSPEALNTEAFF.

This clonotype was detected many times. This chain links TRBV7-9 with TRBJ2-5; 7 nucleotides agree with TRBD1. Per the germline V gene, CDR1 is SEHNR and CDR2 is FQNEAQ (reference sequence). The trim removed 6 bases at V and 4 bases at J, leaving 2 bases unmatched. CDR3 length: 12 residues. The CDR3 bases are TGTGCCAGCAGTTACAGGGGAGAGACCCAGTACTTC. Amino acids: CASSYRGETQYF. Variable domain in full (rest from reference TRBV7-9 and TRBJ2-5): DTGVSQNPRHKITKRGQNVTFRCDPISEHNRLYWYRQTLGQGPEFLTYFQNEAQLEKSRLLSDRFSAERPKGSFSTLEIQRTEQGDSAMYLCASSYRGETQYFGPGTRLLVL.

This chain uses TRBV4-2 with TRBJ1-1, with 9 positions matching TRBD1. CDR1 is LGHNA, CDR2 YNFKEQ, per germline. V lost 4 bases to trimming and J lost 2 bases; unmatched junction nucleotides: 5. The CDR3 is 15 amino acids. CDR3 in amino acids: CASSPMDRGNTEAFF. For the CDR3, the DNA is TGTGCCAGCAGCCCCATGGACAGGGGAAACACTGAAGCTTTCTTT.

This clonotype was recorded a few times. CDR3 in DNA: TGTGCCAGCAGTTACTCGGAGCAGCAGTACTTC. Amino acid sequence: CASSYSEQQYF. The V and J genes are TRBV6-5 and TRBJ2-7, with unresolved D. CDR1 is MNHEY, CDR2 SVGAGI, per germline. V shed 0 bases and J shed 8 bases, with 5 bases lying between them. The CDR3 is 11 residues long.

As concerns this clonotype: A junction end diverges from the germline sequence, so it may reflect a read error. The chain recombines TRBV7-9 with TRBJ2-1; D not resolved. This CDR3 spans 13 amino acids. The germline CDR1 and CDR2 sequences are SEHNR and FQNEAQ (reference sequence). CDR3 in amino acids: CASSPAQPDEQFF. DNA of the CDR3: TGTGCCAGCAGCCCCGCTCAGCCCGATGAGCAGTTCTTT.

V is TRBV29-1 and J is TRBJ2-5; D may be TRBD2 (6 bases). This CDR3 is built from 15 residues. V was clipped by 6 bases and J by 5 bases, with 22 bases between them. Germline CDR1 reads SQVTM; CDR2 reads ANQGSEA. The CDR3 DNA sequence: TGCAGCGTCCTTAGACGGGACTCCCTGGGGGAGACCCAGTACTTC. Translating it yields CSVLRRDSLGETQYF. Full variable domain (missing parts from reference TRBV29-1 and TRBJ2-5): SAVISQKPSRDICQRGTSLTIQCQVDSQVTMMFWYRQQPGQSLTLIATANQGSEATYESGFVIDKFPISRPNLTFSTLTVSNMSPEDSSIYLCSVLRRDSLGETQYFGPGTRLLVL.

The V gene is TRBV11-2, the J gene TRBJ2-7; a weak D match, TRBD1 (5 bases). The germline CDR1 and CDR2 sequences are SGHAT and FQNNGV. V was trimmed by 3 bases and J by 3 bases, leaving 9 bases between them. The CDR3 totals 13 residues. The CDR3 spells CASSFGADYEQYV. The CDR3 DNA follows: TGTGCCAGCAGCTTTGGGGCAGACTACGAGCAGTACGTC.

The chain carries TRBV6-6 and TRBJ2-5; the match to TRBD2 covers 9 bases. The CDR3 covers 15 residues. CDR1 is MNHNY, CDR2 SVGAGI, per germline (reference sequence). Trimming cost V 11 bases and J 1 base; bases outside gene matches: 11. Written as DNA, the CDR3 is TGTGCCTCCCAATGGGTAGCGGGGGCCCAAGAGACCCAGTACTTC. Translation: CASQWVAGAQETQYF.

The chain carries TRBV5-6 and TRBJ1-1; D remains ambiguous. The CDR3 is made up of 14 amino acids. Germline V lookup: CDR1 SGHDT, CDR2 YYEEEE. V lost 2 bases to trimming and J lost 4 bases, with 12 bases between them. The CDR3: CASSFPVEGTEAFF. The CDR3 DNA reads as TGTGCCAGCAGCTTCCCCGTGGAGGGCACTGAAGCTTTCTTT.

As DNA, the CDR3 is TGTGCCAGCAGTGAGCCTAGCGGGGGGCCTGGCACAGATACGCAGTATTTT. Translated, it gives CASSEPSGGPGTDTQYF. The rearrangement uses TRBV6-5 and TRBJ2-3; 11 nucleotides match TRBD2. The germline gives CDR1 MNHEY, CDR2 SVGAGI. The CDR3 contains 17 residues. The junction had 8 bases not matched to a gene; V was cut back by 5 bases and J by 1 base.

The CDR3 spells CASTNWGSEAFF. The DNA for the CDR3 is TGTGCCAGTACGAACTGGGGGTCCGAAGCTTTCTTT. The chain combines TRBV19 with TRBJ1-1; TRBD1 might be the D (5 bases). The CDR3 contains 12 residues. Per the germline V gene, CDR1 is LNHDA and CDR2 is SQIVND (reference sequence). V was pared by 7 bases and J by 8 bases, with 14 bases between.

This clonotype has at least ten counts. The V gene is TRBV12-3 or TRBV12-4, the J gene TRBJ2-5, with 7 nucleotides matching TRBD1. The CDR3 consists of 18 residues. The junction had 18 bases not matched to a gene; V was cut back by 4 bases and J by 4 bases. CDR3 protein: CASSSEGDRVALPETQYF. CDR3 coding DNA: TGTGCCAGCAGTTCCGAGGGGGACAGAGTGGCCCTGCCAGAGACCCAGTACTTC.

In its sample, this clonotype was seen many times. V gene TRBV28 combines with J gene TRBJ2-1; D gene unclear. The CDR3 totals 12 residues. The V end lost 0 bases, the J end lost 9 bases, and 6 bases lay between the germline ends. Germline V CDR1 and CDR2: MDHEN, SYDVKM. The CDR3, as DNA: TGTGCCAGCAGTTTATGGCGGAGTGAGCAGTTCTTC. This encodes CASSLWRSEQFF.

This clonotype has only a few counts. The J gene is TRBJ1-4, the V gene TRBV7-9; maybe TRBD1 (5 bases). V dropped 5 bases and J dropped 6 bases, with 16 bases sitting between them. The V gene's germline CDR1 is SEHNR and CDR2 FQNEAQ (reference sequence). This CDR3 is 15 amino acids long. The CDR3: CASSHPGPLDEKLFF. The DNA for the CDR3 is TGTGCCAGCAGCCATCCGGGACCCCTGGATGAAAAACTGTTTTTT.

This clonotype was picked up many times. The chain combines TRBV28 with TRBJ2-3; 13 positions match TRBD2. This CDR3 is built from 17 residues. Germline CDR1 and CDR2: MDHEN and SYDVKM. Trimming at V came to 5 bases and at J to 2 bases, leaving 7 bases not matched to a gene. DNA for the CDR3: TGTGCCAGCAGTCCTGGACTAGCGGGGGTACTCACAGATACGCAGTATTTT. Its translation: CASSPGLAGVLTDTQYF.

The V gene is TRBV7-3, the J gene TRBJ2-5, with D perhaps TRBD2 (7 bases). The CDR3 length is 15 residues. The germline gives CDR1 SGHTA, CDR2 FQGTGA. Deletions cut 1 base from V and 4 bases from J, with 13 bases between. This CDR3 reads CASSLRGGGRETQYF. In DNA, the CDR3 is TGTGCCAGCAGCTTAAGGGGGGGGGGCCGAGAGACCCAGTACTTC.

CDR3 amino acids: CASSRSGLDDPMETQYF. The CDR3 DNA sequence: TGTGCCAGCAGCCGATCGGGGTTAGACGATCCTATGGAGACCCAGTACTTC. J is TRBJ2-5 and V is TRBV9, with a possible D match to TRBD2 (5 bases). CDR1 and CDR2 from the germline V gene are SGDLS and YYNGEE. The V end lost 4 bases, the J end lost 5 bases, and 24 bases lay between the germline ends. The CDR3 sequence is 17 residues long.